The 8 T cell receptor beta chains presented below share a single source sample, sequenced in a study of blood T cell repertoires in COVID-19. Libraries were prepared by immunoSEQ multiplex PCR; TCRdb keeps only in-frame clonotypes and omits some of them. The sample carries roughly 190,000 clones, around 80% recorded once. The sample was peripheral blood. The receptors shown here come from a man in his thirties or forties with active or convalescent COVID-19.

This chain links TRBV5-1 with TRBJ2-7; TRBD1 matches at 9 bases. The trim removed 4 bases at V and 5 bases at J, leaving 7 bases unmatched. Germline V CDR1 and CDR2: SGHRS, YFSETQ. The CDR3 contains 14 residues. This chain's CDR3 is CASSPGDRANEQYF. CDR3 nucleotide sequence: TGCGCCAGCAGCCCGGGGGACAGGGCGAACGAGCAGTACTTC.

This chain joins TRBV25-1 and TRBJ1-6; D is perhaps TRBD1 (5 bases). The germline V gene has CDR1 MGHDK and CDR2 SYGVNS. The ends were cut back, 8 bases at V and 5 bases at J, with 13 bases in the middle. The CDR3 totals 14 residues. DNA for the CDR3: TGTGCCAGCTGCTTGACAGCCAATAATTCACCCCTCCACTTT. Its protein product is CASCLTANNSPLHF.

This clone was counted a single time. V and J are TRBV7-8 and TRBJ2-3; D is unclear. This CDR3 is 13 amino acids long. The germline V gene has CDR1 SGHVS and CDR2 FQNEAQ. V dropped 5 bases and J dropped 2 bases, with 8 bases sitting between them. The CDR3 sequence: CASSLAYTDTQYF. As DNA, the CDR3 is TGTGCCAGCAGCCTCGCCTACACAGATACGCAGTATTTT.

This chain's CDR3 is CASRENRGSYTF. CDR3 coding DNA: TGTGCCAGCCGAGAAAACAGGGGGAGCTACACCTTC. V and J are TRBV6-5 and TRBJ1-2, with 8 bases that match TRBD1. Germline V gene data show CDR1 as MNHEY and CDR2 as SVGAGI. The V and J ends lost 8 bases and 9 bases, in that order; junction bases with no gene match: 8. The CDR3 extends over 12 amino acids.

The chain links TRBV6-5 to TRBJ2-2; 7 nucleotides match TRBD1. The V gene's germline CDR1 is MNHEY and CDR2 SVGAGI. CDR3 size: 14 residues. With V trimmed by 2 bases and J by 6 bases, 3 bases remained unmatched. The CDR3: CASSYRGHAGELFF. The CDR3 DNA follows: TGTGCCAGCAGTTACAGGGGGCATGCCGGGGAGCTGTTTTTT.

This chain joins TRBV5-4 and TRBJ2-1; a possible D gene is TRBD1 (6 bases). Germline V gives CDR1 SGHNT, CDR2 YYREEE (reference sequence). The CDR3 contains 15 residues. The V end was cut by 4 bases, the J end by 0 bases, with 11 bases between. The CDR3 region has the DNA TGTGCCAGCAGCGGTGGGGGCCCCTCCTACAATGAGCAGTTCTTC. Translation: CASSGGGPSYNEQFF.

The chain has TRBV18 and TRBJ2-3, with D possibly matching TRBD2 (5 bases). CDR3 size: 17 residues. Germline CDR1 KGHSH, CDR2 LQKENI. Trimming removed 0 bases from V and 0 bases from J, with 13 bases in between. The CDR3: CASSPPVGSSSTDTQYF. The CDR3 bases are TGTGCCAGCTCACCACCGGTGGGGAGCTCTAGCACAGATACGCAGTATTTT.

The CDR3 DNA is TGTGCCAGCAGCAGAAAGGTAGCGGGGACCGACTACGAGCAGTACGTC. Translated: CASSRKVAGTDYEQYV. V usage is TRBV21-1 and J usage is TRBJ2-7; TRBD2 was called by the table and not checked on the DNA. TRBV21-1 is reported as a pseudogene. The CDR3 contains 16 residues.